These T cell receptor beta chains were read from a single sample in a study of blood T cell repertoires in COVID-19. The method was immunoSEQ multiplex PCR; TCRdb's version includes in-frame clones alone and lacks a portion of them. The top ten hold around 9.9% of the sample, which has roughly 160,000 clones, around 82% seen once. Source material: peripheral blood. The receptors were sampled from an older man with active or convalescent COVID-19. Both conserved end residues are part of each CDR3.

TRBV7-9	CASSGRLAVTEAFF
TRBV7-6	CASSTRQGLSGNTIYF
TRBV7-2	CASSSGTFSYEQYF
TRBV7-2	CASSLAGLAGGHDEQFF
TRBV18	CASSGNSLTDTQYF
TRBV29-1	CSVSPSLWSYEQYF
TRBV7-9	CASRGQAASTDTQYF
TRBV9	CASSVGGSYNEQFF
TRBV5-6	CASSITPGQGSEKLFF
TRBV5-5	CASSRRDRGVGSPLHF
TRBV3-1/TRBV3-2	CASSLGGSTGELFF
TRBV19	CASSSQREPNYNEQFF
TRBV19	CASRQQGDQPQHF
TRBV7-9	CASSSQGMNTEAFF
TRBV3-1/TRBV3-2	CASSRRTSGYEQYF
TRBV19	CASRIGTVINTPQHF
TRBV18	CASSPSQATEAFF
TRBV30	CAWSGGGLEKLFF
TRBV7-2	CASSLLVPYTDTQYF
TRBV12-3/TRBV12-4	CASSSDRVREAFF
TRBV11-2	CASSAYGEREQFF
TRBV18	CASLLIVGAGETQYF
TRBV10-1	CASSATSGYIGELFF
TRBV7-6	CASSSQLAGNTGELFF
TRBV4-1	CASSQEGSGKGGYTF
TRBV5-5	CASSLARGATDTQYF
TRBV5-5	CASTRTENYGYTF
TRBV18	CASSPGTGSSTEAFF
TRBV11-3	CASRGGTGGTDTQYF
TRBV24-1	CATSDSGGAADTQYF
TRBV11-3	CASSLAEGESTDTQYF
TRBV12-5	CASGLGRTGQATEAFF
TRBV2	CASVGTGGDQPQHF
TRBV7-9	CASSLFTSGRDGTQYF
TRBV29-1	CSVRGGQTIEAFF